Each of the 11 T cell receptor beta chains below was sequenced from the same sample in a study of blood T cell repertoires in COVID-19. Assay used: immunoSEQ multiplex PCR; TCRdb lists only in-frame clones, some missing. The sample has about 40,000 clones; 85% are singletons. The sequenced sample was peripheral blood. The receptors originated from a human donor in a cohort sampled during active COVID-19.

The gene calls are TRBV5-8 and TRBJ2-7; perhaps TRBD2 as D (6 bases). The CDR3 has 14 amino acids. Germline lookup yields CDR1 SGHTS and CDR2 YDEGEE. V lost 6 bases, J lost 3 bases, and 16 bases lay in between. CDR3 sequence: CASTRIDGGYEQYF. The DNA of the CDR3 is TGTGCCAGCACCCGCATCGACGGGGGCTACGAGCAGTACTTC.

This chain links TRBV13 with TRBJ2-2; the match to TRBD1 covers 7 bases. V shed 5 bases and J 9 bases; nucleotides not matched to a gene: 6. The germline CDR1 and CDR2 sequences are PRHDT and FYEKMQ (reference sequence). The CDR3 is made up of 13 amino acids. CDR3 residues: CASSRRQGRELFF. In nucleotides, the CDR3 is TGTGCCAGCAGCCGGCGACAGGGTCGGGAGCTGTTTTTT.

The chain recombines TRBV25-1 with TRBJ2-7; D unclear. The CDR3 sequence is 14 residues long. Trimming took off 3 bases at V and 0 bases at J, with 9 bases between the two ends. The germline V gene encodes CDR1 MGHDK and CDR2 SYGVNS. CDR3 amino acids: CASSDGEFSYEQYF. DNA of the CDR3: TGTGCCAGCAGTGATGGAGAGTTCTCCTACGAGCAGTACTTC.

This chain connects TRBV19 to TRBJ1-6; D might be TRBD1 (5 bases). Germline lookup yields CDR1 LNHDA and CDR2 SQIVND (reference sequence). The germline V and J ends were trimmed by 5 bases and 7 bases, with 21 bases remaining between them. This CDR3 spans 17 amino acids. The CDR3: CASSPTGTRSENSPLHF. For the CDR3, the DNA is TGTGCCAGTAGTCCTACCGGGACTCGATCGGAGAATTCACCCCTCCACTTT.

This clone is large. This specimen includes other DNA sequences encoding the same CDR3. The V and J genes are TRBV5-1 and TRBJ2-7; D might be TRBD2 (7 bases). Germline-derived CDR1 and CDR2 are SGHRS and YFSETQ. V was trimmed by 1 base and J by 3 bases, leaving 14 bases between them. The CDR3 covers 15 residues. CDR3 sequence reads: CASSLSGGGGYEQYF. The CDR3 DNA follows: TGCGCCAGCAGCTTGTCCGGGGGAGGGGGCTACGAGCAGTACTTC.

Remarks on this clone: Distinct nucleotide sequences in the sample also encode this CDR3. The chain combines TRBV29-1 with TRBJ1-5, with a weak D call TRBD1 (6 bases). The CDR3 runs to 12 residues. Trimming took 5 bases from V and 2 from J, leaving 7 bases between them. The germline CDR1 and CDR2 sequences are SQVTM and ANQGSEA. The DNA of the CDR3 is TGCAGCGTTAGACAGGGCAATCAGCCCCAGCATTTT. Amino acids: CSVRQGNQPQHF.

V and J are TRBV9 and TRBJ2-3, with TRBD1 matching 12 bases. Per germline, CDR1 SGDLS and CDR2 YYNGEE. The ends lost 4 bases at V and 6 bases at J; junction bases unmatched: 6. The CDR3 contains 15 residues. Written as DNA, the CDR3 is TGTGCCAGCAGCCAGGGACAGGGGGCTAGGGATACGCAGTATTTT. Translating gives CASSQGQGARDTQYF.

The chain carries TRBV11-2 and TRBJ2-2; the D gene is possibly TRBD2 (5 bases). The CDR3 consists of 14 residues. The V end lost 5 bases, the J end lost 4 bases, and 11 bases lay between the germline ends. CDR1 is SGHAT and CDR2 is FQNNGV in the germline V gene. The DNA for the CDR3 is TGTGCCAGCAGCCTGAGGGTTAGCACCGGGGAGCTGTTTTTT. It is translated as CASSLRVSTGELFF.

This clone appeared once. The rearrangement joins TRBV18 to TRBJ2-1, with D tentatively TRBD2 (6 bases). CDR1 is KGHSH and CDR2 is LQKENI in the germline V gene. The ends were cut back, 3 bases at V and 1 base at J, with 16 bases in the middle. This CDR3 contains 17 residues. The CDR3, as DNA: TGTGCCAGCTCACCGGGGTTGGGGGGAGTGTCCTACAATGAGCAGTTCTTC. It specifies CASSPGLGGVSYNEQFF.

CDR3 in amino acids: CASSLAGLAADTQYF. In DNA form, the CDR3 reads TGTGCCAGCAGCTTGGCCGGACTAGCGGCGGATACGCAGTATTTT. The rearrangement uses TRBV5-4 and TRBJ2-3; 10 nucleotides line up with TRBD2. Germline V gene lookup returns CDR1 SGHNT and CDR2 YYREEE (reference sequence). The CDR3 spans 15 residues. J lost 6 bases, V lost 0 bases, and 4 bases had no gene match.

The V call is TRBV12-5, the J call TRBJ2-2; 11 nucleotides agree with TRBD1. The V gene's germline CDR1 is LGHNT and CDR2 FRNRAP. The CDR3 length is 16 residues. V was clipped by 4 bases and J by 5 bases; unmatched bases: 6. The CDR3, as DNA: TGTGCTAGTGGTTCCGGACAGGGGGCGGGGACCGGGGAGCTGTTTTTT. Translation: CASGSGQGAGTGELFF. The entire variable domain, with the rest obtained from reference TRBV12-5 and TRBJ2-2, is as follows: DARVTQTPRHKVTEMGQEVTMRCQPILGHNTVFWYRQTMMQGLELLAYFRNRAPLDDSGMPKDRFSAEMPDATLATLKIQPSEPRDSAVYFCASGSGQGAGTGELFFGEGSRLTVL.